This TCR beta chain came from a study of blood T cell repertoires in COVID-19. The table came from immunoSEQ multiplex PCR; TCRdb's copy has only in-frame clones and leaves some out. Among under 150,000 clones listed, about 87% were seen once. This clone appeared once. Germline V gene lookup returns CDR1 MGHRA and CDR2 YSYEKL. The CDR3 contains 17 residues. Trimming left V 0 bases short and J 0 bases short, with 11 bases between. The V call is TRBV4-1, the J call TRBJ1-4; no firm D call. This TCR came from a human donor in a cohort sampled during active COVID-19. The sequencing input was peripheral blood. Here the CDR3 DNA reads TGCGCCAGCAGCCAAGATAAGTCACATGCAACTAATGAAAAACTGTTTTTT. Its protein product is CASSQDKSHATNEKLFF.